The entry that follows covers one T cell receptor (beta chain) sequence. These data are taken from a study of blood T cell repertoires in COVID-19. About the study: Acute and convalescent COVID-19 specimens originated in the United States, Italy and Spain. From T cells, B-cell-depleted T cells, or PBMCs came the material, which was cDNA or gDNA.

TCRdb keeps only in-frame clones here, not all; method: immunoSEQ multiplex PCR. The sample gives roughly 190,000 clones, roughly 94% of which show up once; 0.6% to 0.9% is in the top ten. The CDR3 extends over 15 amino acids. Germline lookup yields CDR1 SGHRS and CDR2 YFSETQ. V was clipped by 2 bases and J by 7 bases, with 18 bases between them. This rearrangement joins TRBV5-1 to TRBJ1-2; D remains unclear. The sample taken for sequencing was peripheral blood. The source of this sequence is a man aged 30 to 45 with COVID-19, enrolled during active disease. The CDR3 region is CASSFTEAVSGGYTF. Here the CDR3 DNA reads TGCGCCAGCAGCTTCACCGAGGCTGTTTCTGGTGGCTACACCTTC.